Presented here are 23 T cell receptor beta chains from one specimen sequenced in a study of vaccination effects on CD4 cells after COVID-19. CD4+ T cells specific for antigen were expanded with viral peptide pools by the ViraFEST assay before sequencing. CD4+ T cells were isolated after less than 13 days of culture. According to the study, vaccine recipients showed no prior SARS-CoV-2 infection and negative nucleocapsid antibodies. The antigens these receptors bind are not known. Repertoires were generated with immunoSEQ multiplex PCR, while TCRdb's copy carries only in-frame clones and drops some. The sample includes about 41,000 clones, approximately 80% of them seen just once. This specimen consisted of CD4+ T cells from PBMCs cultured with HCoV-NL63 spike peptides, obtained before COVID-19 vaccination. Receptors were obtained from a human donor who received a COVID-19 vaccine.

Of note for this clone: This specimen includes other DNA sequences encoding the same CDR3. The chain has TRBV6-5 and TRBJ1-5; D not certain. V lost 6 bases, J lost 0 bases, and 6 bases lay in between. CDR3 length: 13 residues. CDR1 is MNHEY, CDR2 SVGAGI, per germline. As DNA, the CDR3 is TGTGCCAGCAGGAGGGATAGCAATCAGCCCCAGCATTTT. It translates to CASRRDSNQPQHF.

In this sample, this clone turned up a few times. Here the CDR3 reads CASSLVTAGYGYTF. Here the CDR3 DNA reads TGTGCCAGCAGCTTAGTGACAGCAGGCTATGGCTACACCTTC. The chain combines TRBV7-2 with TRBJ1-2; D may be TRBD1 (5 bases). Germline V lookup: CDR1 SGHTA, CDR2 FQGNSA. V was shortened by 1 base and J by 4 bases, with 10 bases between the two germline ends. The CDR3 has 14 amino acids.

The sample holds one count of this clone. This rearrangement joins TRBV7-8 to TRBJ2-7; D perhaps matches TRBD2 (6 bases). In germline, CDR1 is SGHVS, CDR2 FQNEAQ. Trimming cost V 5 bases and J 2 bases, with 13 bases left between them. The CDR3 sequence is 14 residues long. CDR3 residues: CASSLGGNTYEQYV. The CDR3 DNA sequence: TGTGCCAGCAGCCTTGGGGGGAACACCTACGAGCAGTACGTC.

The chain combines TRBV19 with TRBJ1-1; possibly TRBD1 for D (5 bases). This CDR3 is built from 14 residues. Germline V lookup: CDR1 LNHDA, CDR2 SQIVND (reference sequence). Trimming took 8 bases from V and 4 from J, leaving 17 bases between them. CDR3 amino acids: CASAFRVLGTEAFF. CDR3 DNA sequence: TGTGCCAGTGCCTTCAGGGTCTTGGGCACTGAAGCTTTCTTT.

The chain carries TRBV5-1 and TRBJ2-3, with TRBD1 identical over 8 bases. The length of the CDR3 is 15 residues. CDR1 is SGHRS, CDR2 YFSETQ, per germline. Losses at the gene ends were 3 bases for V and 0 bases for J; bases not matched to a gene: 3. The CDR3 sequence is CASSSQGVSTDTQYF. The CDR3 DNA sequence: TGCGCCAGCAGCTCACAGGGGGTGAGCACAGATACGCAGTATTTT.

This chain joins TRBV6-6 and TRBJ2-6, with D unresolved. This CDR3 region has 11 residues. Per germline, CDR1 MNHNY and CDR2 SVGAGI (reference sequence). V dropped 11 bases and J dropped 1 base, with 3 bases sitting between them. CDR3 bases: TGTGCCTCATCTGGGGCCAACGTCCTGACTTTC. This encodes CASSGANVLTF.

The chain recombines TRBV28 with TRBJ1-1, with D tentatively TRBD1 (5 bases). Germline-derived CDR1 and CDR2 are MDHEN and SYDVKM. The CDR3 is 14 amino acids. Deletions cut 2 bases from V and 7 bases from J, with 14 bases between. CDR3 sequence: CASSLARVTVEAFF. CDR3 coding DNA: TGTGCCAGCAGTTTAGCAAGGGTGACAGTTGAAGCTTTCTTT.

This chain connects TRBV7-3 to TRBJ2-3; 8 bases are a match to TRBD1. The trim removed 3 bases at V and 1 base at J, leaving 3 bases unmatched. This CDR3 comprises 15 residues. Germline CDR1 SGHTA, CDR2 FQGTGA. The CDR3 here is CASSLTGAGTDTQYF. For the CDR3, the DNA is TGTGCCAGCAGCTTGACAGGGGCGGGCACAGATACGCAGTATTTT. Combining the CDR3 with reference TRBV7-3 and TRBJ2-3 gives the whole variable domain GAGVSQTPSNKVTEKGKYVELRCDPISGHTALYWYRQSLGQGPEFLIYFQGTGAADDSGLPNDRFFAVRPEGSVSTLKIQRTERGDSAVYLCASSLTGAGTDTQYFGPGTRLTVL.

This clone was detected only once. CDR3: CASSQRSSGNTIYF. The CDR3 DNA follows: TGTGCCAGCAGTCAAAGAAGCTCTGGAAACACCATATATTTT. The chain uses TRBV6-5 and TRBJ1-3; D is unclear. Germline-derived CDR1 and CDR2 are MNHEY and SVGAGI. V dropped 5 bases and J dropped 0 bases, with 8 bases sitting between them. This CDR3 is built from 14 residues.

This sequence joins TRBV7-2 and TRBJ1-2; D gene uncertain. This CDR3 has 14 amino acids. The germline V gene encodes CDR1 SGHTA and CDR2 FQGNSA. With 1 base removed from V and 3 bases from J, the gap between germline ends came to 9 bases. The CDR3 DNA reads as TGTGCCAGCAGCTTAGTCTCCGGGGACTATGGCTACACCTTC. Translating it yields CASSLVSGDYGYTF.

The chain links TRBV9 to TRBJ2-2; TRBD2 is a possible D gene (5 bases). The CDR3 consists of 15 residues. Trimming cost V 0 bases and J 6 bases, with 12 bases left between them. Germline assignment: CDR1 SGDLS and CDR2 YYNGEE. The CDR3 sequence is CASSVGSAGAGELFF. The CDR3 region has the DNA TGTGCCAGCAGCGTAGGCTCAGCCGGGGCCGGGGAGCTGTTTTTT.

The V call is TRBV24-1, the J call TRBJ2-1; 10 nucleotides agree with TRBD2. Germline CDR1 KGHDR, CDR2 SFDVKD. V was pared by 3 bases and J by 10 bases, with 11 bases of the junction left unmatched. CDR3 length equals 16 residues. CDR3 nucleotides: TGTGCCACCAGTGATCCTTCTAGCGGGGGAAGGCGCGAGCAGTTCTTC. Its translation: CATSDPSSGGRREQFF.

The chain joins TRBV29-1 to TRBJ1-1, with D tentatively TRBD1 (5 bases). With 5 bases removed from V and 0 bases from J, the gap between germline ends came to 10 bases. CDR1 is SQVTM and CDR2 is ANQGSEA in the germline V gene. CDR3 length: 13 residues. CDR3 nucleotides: TGCAGCGTTACCCAGGGATTGAACACTGAAGCTTTCTTT. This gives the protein CSVTQGLNTEAFF. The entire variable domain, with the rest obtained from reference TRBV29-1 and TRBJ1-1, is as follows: SAVISQKPSRDICQRGTSLTIQCQVDSQVTMMFWYRQQPGQSLTLIATANQGSEATYESGFVIDKFPISRPNLTFSTLTVSNMSPEDSSIYLCSVTQGLNTEAFFGQGTRLTVV.

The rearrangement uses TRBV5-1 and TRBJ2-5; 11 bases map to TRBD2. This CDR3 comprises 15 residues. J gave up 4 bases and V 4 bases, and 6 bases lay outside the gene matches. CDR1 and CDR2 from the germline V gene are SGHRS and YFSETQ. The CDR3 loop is CASSPGLAVGETQYF. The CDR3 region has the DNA TGCGCCAGCAGCCCGGGACTAGCGGTCGGAGAGACCCAGTACTTC.

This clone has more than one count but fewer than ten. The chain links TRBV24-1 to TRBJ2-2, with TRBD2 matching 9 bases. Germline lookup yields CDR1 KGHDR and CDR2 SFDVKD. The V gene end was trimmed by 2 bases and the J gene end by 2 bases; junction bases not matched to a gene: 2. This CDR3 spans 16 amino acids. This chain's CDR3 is CATSDSAGGNTGELFF. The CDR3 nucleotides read TGTGCCACCAGTGATTCAGCGGGGGGCAACACCGGGGAGCTGTTTTTT.

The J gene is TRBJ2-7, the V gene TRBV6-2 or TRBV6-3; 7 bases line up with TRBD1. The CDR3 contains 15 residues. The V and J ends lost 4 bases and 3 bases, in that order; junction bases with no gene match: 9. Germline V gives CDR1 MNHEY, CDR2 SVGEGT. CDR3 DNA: TGTGCCAGCAGTTCAATTTCGACAGGGAACTACGAGCAGTACGTC. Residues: CASSSISTGNYEQYV.

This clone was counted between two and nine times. CDR3 region: CASSLEGSGYTF. The CDR3 DNA reads TGTGCCAGCAGCTTAGAAGGGTCTGGCTACACCTTC. V gene TRBV7-9 combines with J gene TRBJ1-2, with D uncertain. CDR3 length equals 12 residues. V gave up 1 base and J gave up 7 bases, with 7 bases separating them. Germline V gene sequence: CDR1 SEHNR, CDR2 FQNEAQ (reference sequence).

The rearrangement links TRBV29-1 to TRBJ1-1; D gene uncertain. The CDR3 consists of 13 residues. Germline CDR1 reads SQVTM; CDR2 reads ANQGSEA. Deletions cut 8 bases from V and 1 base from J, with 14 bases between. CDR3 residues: CSSSRTGNTEAFF. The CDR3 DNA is TGCAGCTCCTCTCGGACGGGGAACACTGAAGCTTTCTTT.

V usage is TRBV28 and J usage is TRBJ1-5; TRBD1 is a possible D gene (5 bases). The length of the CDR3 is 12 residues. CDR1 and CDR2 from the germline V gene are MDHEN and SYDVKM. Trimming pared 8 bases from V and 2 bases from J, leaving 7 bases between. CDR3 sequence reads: CASRDGNQPQHF. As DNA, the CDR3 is TGTGCCAGCCGGGACGGCAATCAGCCCCAGCATTTT.

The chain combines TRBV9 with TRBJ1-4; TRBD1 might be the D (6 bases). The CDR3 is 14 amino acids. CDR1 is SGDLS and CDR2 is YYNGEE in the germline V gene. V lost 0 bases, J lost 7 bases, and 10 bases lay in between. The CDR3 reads CASSVAGGGEKLFF. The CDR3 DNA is TGTGCCAGCAGCGTAGCTGGGGGCGGTGAAAAACTGTTTTTT.

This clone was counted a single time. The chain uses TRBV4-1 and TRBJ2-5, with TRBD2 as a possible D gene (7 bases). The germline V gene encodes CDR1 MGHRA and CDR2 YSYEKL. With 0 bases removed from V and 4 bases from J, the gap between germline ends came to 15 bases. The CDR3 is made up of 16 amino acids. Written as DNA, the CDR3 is TGCGCCAGCAGCCAAGACGATCGGGGGGCACGAGAGACCCAGTACTTC. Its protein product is CASSQDDRGARETQYF.

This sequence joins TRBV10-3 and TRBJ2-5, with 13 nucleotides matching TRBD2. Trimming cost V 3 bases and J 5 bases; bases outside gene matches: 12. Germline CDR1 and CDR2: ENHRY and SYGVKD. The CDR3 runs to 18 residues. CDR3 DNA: TGTGCCATCAGTGACACGACTAGCGGGGGGCGGCCGTCGGAGACCCAGTACTTC. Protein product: CAISDTTSGGRPSETQYF.

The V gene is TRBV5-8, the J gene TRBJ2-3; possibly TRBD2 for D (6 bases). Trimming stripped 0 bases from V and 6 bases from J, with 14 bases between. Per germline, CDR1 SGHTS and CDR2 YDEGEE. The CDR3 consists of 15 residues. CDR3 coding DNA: TGTGCCAGCAGCTTGGGCCGCGGCGGAGGGGATACGCAGTATTTT. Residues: CASSLGRGGGDTQYF.